This T cell receptor (beta chain) comes out of a study of response to subunit inactivated influenza vaccine. V gave up 1 base and J gave up 6 bases, with 19 bases separating them. The germline gives CDR1 SGHTA, CDR2 FQGNSA. CDR3 length equals 16 residues. This clonotype was seen only a few times. TCRdb processed the RT-PCR reads anew with MiXCR; each CDR3 protein has one entry. Of a few hundred thousand distinct CDR3 sequences detected, 14% appear once; the ten largest clones hold around 10%. Here the sequenced sample was PBMCs from blood, taken 12 days after vaccination. The source is a man in his forties or fifties who received an inactivated influenza vaccine. The chain combines TRBV7-2 with TRBJ2-7, with D tentatively TRBD2 (6 bases). This CDR3 reads CASSLVGGAIQGEQYF. The CDR3 DNA reads TGTGCCAGCAGCTTAGTTGGCGGGGCCATCCAAGGCGAGCAGTACTTC.